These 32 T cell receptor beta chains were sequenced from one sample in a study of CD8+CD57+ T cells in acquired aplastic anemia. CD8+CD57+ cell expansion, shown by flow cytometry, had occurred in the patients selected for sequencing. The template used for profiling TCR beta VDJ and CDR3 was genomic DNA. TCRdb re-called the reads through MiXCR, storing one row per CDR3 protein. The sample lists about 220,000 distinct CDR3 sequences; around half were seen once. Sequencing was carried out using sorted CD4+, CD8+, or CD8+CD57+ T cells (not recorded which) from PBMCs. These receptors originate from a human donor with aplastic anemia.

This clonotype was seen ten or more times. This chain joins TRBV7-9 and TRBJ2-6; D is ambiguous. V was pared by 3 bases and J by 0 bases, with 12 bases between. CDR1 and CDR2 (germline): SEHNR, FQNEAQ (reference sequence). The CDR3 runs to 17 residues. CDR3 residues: CASSFVDSISGANVLTF. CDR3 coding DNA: TGTGCCAGCAGCTTTGTGGATAGTATCTCTGGGGCCAACGTCCTGACTTTC.

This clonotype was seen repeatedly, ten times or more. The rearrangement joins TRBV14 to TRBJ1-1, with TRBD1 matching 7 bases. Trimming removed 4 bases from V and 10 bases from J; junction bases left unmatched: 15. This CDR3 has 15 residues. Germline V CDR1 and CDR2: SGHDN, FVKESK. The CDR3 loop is CASSRTAGGNVGAFF. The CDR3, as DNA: TGTGCCAGCAGCCGAACCGCAGGGGGAAACGTGGGAGCTTTCTTT.

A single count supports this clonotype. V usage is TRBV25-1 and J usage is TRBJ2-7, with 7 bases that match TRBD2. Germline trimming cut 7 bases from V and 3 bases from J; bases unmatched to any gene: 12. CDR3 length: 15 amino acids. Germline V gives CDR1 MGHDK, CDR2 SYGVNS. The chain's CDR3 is CASTRDFGTIYEQYF. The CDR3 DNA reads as TGTGCCAGCACCCGGGACTTCGGGACTATCTACGAGCAGTACTTC.

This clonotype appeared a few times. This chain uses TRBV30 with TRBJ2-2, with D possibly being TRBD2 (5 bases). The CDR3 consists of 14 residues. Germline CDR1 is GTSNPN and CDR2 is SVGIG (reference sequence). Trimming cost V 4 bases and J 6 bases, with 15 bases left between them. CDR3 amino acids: CAWTGPRDSGELFF. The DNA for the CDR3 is TGTGCCTGGACCGGACCGAGGGATTCCGGGGAGCTGTTTTTT.

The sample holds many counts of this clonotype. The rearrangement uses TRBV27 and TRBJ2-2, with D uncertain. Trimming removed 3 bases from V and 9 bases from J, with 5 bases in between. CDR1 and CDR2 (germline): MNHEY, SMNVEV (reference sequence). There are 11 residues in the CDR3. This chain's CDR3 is CASSFGRELFF. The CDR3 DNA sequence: TGTGCCAGCAGTTTTGGGAGGGAGCTGTTTTTT.

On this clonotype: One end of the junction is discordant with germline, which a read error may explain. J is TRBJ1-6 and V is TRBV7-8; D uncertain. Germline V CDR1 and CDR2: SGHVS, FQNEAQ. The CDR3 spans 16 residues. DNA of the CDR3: TGCGCCAGCAGCCAAGTTGCGAGAACCAAATTGCCGCCCCTCCACTTT. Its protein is CASSQVARTKLPPLHF.

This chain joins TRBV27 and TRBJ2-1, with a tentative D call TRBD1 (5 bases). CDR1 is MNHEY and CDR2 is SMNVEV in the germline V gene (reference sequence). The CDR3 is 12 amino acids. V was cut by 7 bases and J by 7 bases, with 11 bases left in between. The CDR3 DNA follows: TGTGCCAGCAATCGAGCAGGGAATGAGCAGTTCTTC. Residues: CASNRAGNEQFF.

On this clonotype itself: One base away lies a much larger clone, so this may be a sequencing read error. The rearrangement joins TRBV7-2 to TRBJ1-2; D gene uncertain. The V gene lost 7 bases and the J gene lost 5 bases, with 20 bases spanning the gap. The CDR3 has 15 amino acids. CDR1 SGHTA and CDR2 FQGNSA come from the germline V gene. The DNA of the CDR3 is TGTGCCAGCATCCCCGGCGACGGTAGGGCTTATGGCTACACCTTC. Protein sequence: CASIPGDGRAYGYTF. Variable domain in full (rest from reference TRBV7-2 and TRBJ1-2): GAGVSQSPSNKVTEKGKDVELRCDPISGHTALYWYRQSLGQGLEFLIYFQGNSAPDKSGLPSDRFSAERTGGSVSTLTIQRTQQEDSAVYLCASIPGDGRAYGYTFGSGTRLTVV.

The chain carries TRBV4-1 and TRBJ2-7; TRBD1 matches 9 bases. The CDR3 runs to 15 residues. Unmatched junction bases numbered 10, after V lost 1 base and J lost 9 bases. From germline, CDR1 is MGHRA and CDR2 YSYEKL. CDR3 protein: CASSQGWTGVMVQYF. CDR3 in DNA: TGCGCCAGCAGCCAAGGGTGGACAGGGGTTATGGTGCAGTACTTC.

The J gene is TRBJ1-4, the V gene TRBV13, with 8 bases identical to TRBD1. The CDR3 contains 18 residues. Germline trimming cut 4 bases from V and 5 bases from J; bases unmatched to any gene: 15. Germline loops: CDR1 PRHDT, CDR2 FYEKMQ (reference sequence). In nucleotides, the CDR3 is TGTGCCAGCAGCTCCGGGACAGGTGCCCAGCTATTCAATGAAAAACTGTTTTTT. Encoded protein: CASSSGTGAQLFNEKLFF.

The CDR3 protein is CASSLEGQFYGYTF. CDR3 nucleotide sequence: TGCGCCAGCAGCTTGGAAGGCCAGTTTTATGGCTACACCTTC. V gene TRBV5-1 combines with J gene TRBJ1-2, with D hard to call. The CDR3 has 14 amino acids. Germline V gene data show CDR1 as SGHRS and CDR2 as YFSETQ. Trimming took off 0 bases at V and 5 bases at J, with 11 bases between the two ends.

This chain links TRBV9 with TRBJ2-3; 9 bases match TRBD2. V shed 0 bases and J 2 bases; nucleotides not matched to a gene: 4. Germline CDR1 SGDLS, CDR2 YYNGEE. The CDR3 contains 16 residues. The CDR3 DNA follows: TGTGCCAGCAGCGTAGGACTAGCGGTAGACACAGATACGCAGTATTTT. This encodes CASSVGLAVDTDTQYF.

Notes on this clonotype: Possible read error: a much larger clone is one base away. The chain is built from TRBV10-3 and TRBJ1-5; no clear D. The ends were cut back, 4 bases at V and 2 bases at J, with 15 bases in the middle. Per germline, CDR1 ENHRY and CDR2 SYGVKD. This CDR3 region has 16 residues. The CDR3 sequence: CAISVDWGYRNQPQHF. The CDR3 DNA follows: TGTGCCATCAGTGTTGATTGGGGTTATCGCAATCAGCCCCAGCATTTT.

In nucleotides, the CDR3 is TGTGCCAGCAGTGAACGGCAGTATAATGAAAAACTGTTTTTT. It yields the protein CASSERQYNEKLFF. The genes are TRBV2 and TRBJ1-4, with no clear D. Germline CDR1 and CDR2: SNHLY and FYNNEI. The length of the CDR3 is 14 residues. Trimming took off 2 bases at V and 4 bases at J, with 8 bases between the two ends.

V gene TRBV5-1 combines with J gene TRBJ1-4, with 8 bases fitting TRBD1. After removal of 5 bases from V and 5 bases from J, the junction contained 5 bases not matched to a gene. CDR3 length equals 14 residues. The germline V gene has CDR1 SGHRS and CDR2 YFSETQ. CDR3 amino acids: CASRLDRDNEKLFF. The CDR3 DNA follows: TGCGCCAGCAGACTGGACAGGGACAATGAAAAACTGTTTTTT.

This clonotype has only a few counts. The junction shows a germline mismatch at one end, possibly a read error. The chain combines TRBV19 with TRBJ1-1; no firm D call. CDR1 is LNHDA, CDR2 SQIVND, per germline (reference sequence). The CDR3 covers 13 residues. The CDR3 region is CASSMAENTGAFF. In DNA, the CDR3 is TGTGCCAGTAGTATGGCAGAGAACACTGGAGCTTTCTTT.

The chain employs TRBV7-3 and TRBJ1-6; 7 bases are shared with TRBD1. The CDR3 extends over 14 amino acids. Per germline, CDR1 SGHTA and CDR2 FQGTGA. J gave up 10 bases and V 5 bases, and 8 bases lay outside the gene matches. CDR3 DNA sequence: TGTGCCAGCAGCCCCGACAGGGTCACCTCACCCCTCCACTTT. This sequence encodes CASSPDRVTSPLHF.

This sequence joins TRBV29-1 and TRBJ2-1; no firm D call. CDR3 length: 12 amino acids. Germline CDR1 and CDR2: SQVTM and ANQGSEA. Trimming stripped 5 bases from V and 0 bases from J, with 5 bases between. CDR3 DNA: TGCAGCGTTATGAGCTCCTACAATGAGCAGTTCTTC. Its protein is CSVMSSYNEQFF.

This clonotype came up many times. The CDR3 loop reads CAISEVGSPNTEAFF. The CDR3, as DNA: TGTGCCATCAGTGAAGTGGGCTCGCCCAACACTGAAGCTTTCTTT. This chain links TRBV10-3 with TRBJ1-1; D is unresolved. V shed 3 bases and J shed 2 bases, with 13 bases lying between them. CDR1 and CDR2 (germline): ENHRY, SYGVKD. This CDR3 is 15 amino acids long.

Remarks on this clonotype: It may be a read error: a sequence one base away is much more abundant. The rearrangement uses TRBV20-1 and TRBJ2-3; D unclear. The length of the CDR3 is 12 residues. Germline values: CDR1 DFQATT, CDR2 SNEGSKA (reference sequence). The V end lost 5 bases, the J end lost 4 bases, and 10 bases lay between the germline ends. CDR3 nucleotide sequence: TGCAGTGCTTCCCGAGTCTCAGATACGCAGTATTTT. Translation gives CSASRVSDTQYF.

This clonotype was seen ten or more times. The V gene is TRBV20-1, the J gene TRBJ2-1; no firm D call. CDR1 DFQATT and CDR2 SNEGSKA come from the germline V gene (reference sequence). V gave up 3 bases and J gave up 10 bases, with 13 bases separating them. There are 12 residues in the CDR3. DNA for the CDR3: TGCAGTGCTAGGCTAGGGCGCGGCGAGCAGTTCTTC. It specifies CSARLGRGEQFF.

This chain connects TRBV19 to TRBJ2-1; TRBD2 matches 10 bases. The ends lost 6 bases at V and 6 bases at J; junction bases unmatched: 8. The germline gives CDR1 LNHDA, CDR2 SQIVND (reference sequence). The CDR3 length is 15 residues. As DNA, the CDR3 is TGTGCCAGTAGGACTAGCGGGTTGTCGGTCAATGAGCAGTTCTTC. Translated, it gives CASRTSGLSVNEQFF.

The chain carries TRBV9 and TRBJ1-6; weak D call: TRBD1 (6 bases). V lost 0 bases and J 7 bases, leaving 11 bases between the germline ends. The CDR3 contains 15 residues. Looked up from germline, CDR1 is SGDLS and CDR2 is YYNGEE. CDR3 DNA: TGTGCCAGCAGCGTAGCTACAGGGCCGAATTCACCCCTCCACTTT. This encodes CASSVATGPNSPLHF.

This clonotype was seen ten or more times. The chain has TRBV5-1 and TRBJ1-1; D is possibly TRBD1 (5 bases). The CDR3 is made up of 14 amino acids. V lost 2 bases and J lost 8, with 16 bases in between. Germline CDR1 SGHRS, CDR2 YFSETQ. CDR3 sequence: CASSLTDGGDEAFF. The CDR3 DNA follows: TGCGCCAGCAGCTTAACGGACGGAGGGGACGAAGCTTTCTTT.

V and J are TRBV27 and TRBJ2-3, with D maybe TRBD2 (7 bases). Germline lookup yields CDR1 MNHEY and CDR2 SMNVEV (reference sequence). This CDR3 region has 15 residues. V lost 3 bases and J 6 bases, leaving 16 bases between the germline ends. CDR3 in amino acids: CASSLVKGGVDTQYF. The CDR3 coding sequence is TGTGCCAGCAGTTTGGTGAAGGGGGGGGTTGATACGCAGTATTTT.

This CDR3 is CASGSGGGRTDTQYF. The CDR3 DNA reads TGTGCCAGCGGCTCAGGGGGCGGGCGGACAGATACGCAGTATTTT. V is TRBV2 and J is TRBJ2-3; 8 nucleotides match TRBD1. The CDR3 has 15 amino acids. In germline, CDR1 is SNHLY, CDR2 FYNNEI. With V trimmed by 8 bases and J by 3 bases, 10 bases remained unmatched.

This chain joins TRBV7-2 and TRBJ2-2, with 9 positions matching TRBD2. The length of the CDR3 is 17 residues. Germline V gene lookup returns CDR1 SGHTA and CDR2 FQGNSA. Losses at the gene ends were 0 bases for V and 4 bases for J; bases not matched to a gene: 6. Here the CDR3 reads CASSLARLAEGTGELFF. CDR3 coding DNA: TGTGCCAGCAGCTTAGCGCGACTAGCGGAGGGCACCGGGGAGCTGTTTTTT. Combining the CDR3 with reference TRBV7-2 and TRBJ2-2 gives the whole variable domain GAGVSQSPSNKVTEKGKDVELRCDPISGHTALYWYRQSLGQGLEFLIYFQGNSAPDKSGLPSDRFSAERTGGSVSTLTIQRTQQEDSAVYLCASSLARLAEGTGELFFGEGSRLTVL.

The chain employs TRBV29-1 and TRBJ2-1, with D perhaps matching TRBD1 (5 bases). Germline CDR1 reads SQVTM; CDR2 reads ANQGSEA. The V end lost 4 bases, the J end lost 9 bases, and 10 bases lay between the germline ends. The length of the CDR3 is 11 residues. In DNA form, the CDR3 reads TGCAGCGTTGGTGGGGCGGTTGAGCAGTTCTTC. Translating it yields CSVGGAVEQFF.

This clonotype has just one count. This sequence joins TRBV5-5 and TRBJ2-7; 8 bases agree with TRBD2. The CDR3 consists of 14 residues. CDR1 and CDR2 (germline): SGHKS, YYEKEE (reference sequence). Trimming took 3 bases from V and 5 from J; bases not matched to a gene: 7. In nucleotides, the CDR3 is TGTGCCAGCAGCTGGCTTCGGGGGGGCAACGAGCAGTACTTC. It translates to CASSWLRGGNEQYF.

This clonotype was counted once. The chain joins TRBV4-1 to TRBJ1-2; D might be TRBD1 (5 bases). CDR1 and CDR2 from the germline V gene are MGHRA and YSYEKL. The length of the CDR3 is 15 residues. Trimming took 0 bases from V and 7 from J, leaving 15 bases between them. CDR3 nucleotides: TGCGCCAGCAGCCAAGAACCGGGTTCTAGGGGTGGCTACACCTTC. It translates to CASSQEPGSRGGYTF.

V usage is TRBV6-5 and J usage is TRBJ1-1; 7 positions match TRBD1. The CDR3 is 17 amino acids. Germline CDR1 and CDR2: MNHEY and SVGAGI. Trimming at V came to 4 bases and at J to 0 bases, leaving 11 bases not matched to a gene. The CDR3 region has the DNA TGTGCCAGCAGTTTACAGCCTTGGGACAGACTGAACACTGAAGCTTTCTTT. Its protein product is CASSLQPWDRLNTEAFF.

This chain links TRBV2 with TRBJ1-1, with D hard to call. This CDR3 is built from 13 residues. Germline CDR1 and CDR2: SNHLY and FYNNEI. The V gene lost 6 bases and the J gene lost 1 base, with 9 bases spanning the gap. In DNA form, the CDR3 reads TGTGCCAGCAGGGGTCAGAGGAACACTGAAGCTTTCTTT. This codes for CASRGQRNTEAFF.